This T cell receptor (beta chain) was documented in a study of cytomegalovirus exposure and HLA in healthy donors. Overall study context: Falling in the Caucasian-associated ancestry cluster were 80% to 85% of approximately 410 genotyped donors. Overall study results and limits: Overall, about 160 TCR beta chains were annotated as cytomegalovirus-associated. In a later analysis, HLA-associated beta chains showed higher expansion and lower generation probabilities than comparable chains. In a later analysis, DRB1 alleles had the most associated TCRs; HLA-C alleles the fewest.

This clone was detected only a few times. The antigen remains undetermined. V lost 3 bases, J lost 5 bases, and 13 bases lay in between. CDR1 is MNHNS, CDR2 SASEGT, per germline. This CDR3 contains 14 residues. Primers: 60 Vbeta forward and 13 Jbeta reverse. The assay was immunoSEQ multiplex PCR, and TCRdb's table has in-frame clones only and misses some. The table has over 150,000 clones, around 80% seen once. The rearrangement uses TRBV6-1 and TRBJ1-1; unclear D gene. Sequencing input: PBMCs. The origin of this receptor is a woman aged 45-65 years in good health and CMV-seropositive. CDR3 loop: CASSEEQLTTEAFF. CDR3 coding DNA: TGTGCCAGCAGTGAGGAACAGTTAACAACTGAAGCTTTCTTT.